Listed below are T cell receptor beta chains from one sample, sequenced in a study of STAT3 mutations in large granular lymphocyte leukemia. The repertoire was sequenced with immunoSEQ multiplex PCR; TCRdb's copy has only in-frame clones and lacks some. The repertoire holds about 1,600 clones, with approximately 86% as singletons. The source material was peripheral blood mononuclear cells. The receptors derive from a woman in her 40s with T-cell large granular lymphocyte leukemia. Some clones in this sample may be carry-over from other donors' samples. Each CDR3 is given with its conserved first and last residue. The D gene is left open where the match is weak. Expanded clones are given a class, and other clones once, few, many or no size at all.

j_call d_call clone_size v_call cdr3_length cdr3_aa cdr3_nt
TRBJ2-7 - - TRBV30 13 CAWSVLSRYEQYF TGTGCCTGGAGTGTACTAAGCCGATACGAGCAGTACTTC
TRBJ2-1 - few TRBV19 18 CASSIDVRQMTRYNEQFF TGTGCCAGTAGTATAGATGTCCGGCAGATGACCCGCTACAATGAGCAGTTCTTC
TRBJ1-2 - few TRBV25-1 13 CASSLDGNYGYTF TGTGCCAGCAGCCTGGACGGGAACTATGGCTACACCTTC
TRBJ1-5 - - TRBV29-1 14 CSVAAGTGNQPQHF TGCAGCGTCGCTGCCGGGACGGGTAATCAGCCCCAGCATTTT
TRBJ1-5 TRBD1 - TRBV5-4 15 CASSLGGGGGQPQHF TGTGCCAGCAGCTTGGGAGGAGGGGGCGGTCAGCCCCAGCATTTT
TRBJ1-1 - - TRBV2 14 CASSVSRVNTEAFF TGTGCCAGCAGTGTTAGCAGGGTGAACACTGAAGCTTTCTTT
TRBJ2-6 - once TRBV30 12 CAWRSGANVLTF TGTGCCTGGAGGTCCGGGGCCAACGTCCTGACTTTC
TRBJ1-2 - - TRBV25-1 14 CASSPSLGGYGYTF TGTGCCAGCAGCCCCAGCTTAGGTGGCTATGGCTACACCTTC
TRBJ1-5 - few TRBV10-3 13 CAISESTRRPQHF TGTGCCATCAGTGAGTCTACAAGGCGGCCCCAGCATTTT
TRBJ1-1 - - TRBV7-9 12 CASSSMSTEAFF TGTGCCAGCAGCTCGATGAGCACTGAAGCTTTCTTT
TRBJ1-1 - - TRBV6-1 14 CASSEGGESAEAFF TGTGCCAGCAGTGAAGGGGGGGAGAGCGCTGAAGCTTTCTTT
TRBJ1-6 - - TRBV7-8 15 CASSLAPGRDSPLHF TGTGCCAGCAGCTTAGCGCCCGGACGGGATTCACCCCTCCACTTT
TRBJ2-1 TRBD1 - TRBV18 18 CASSPVTGGWQSYNEQFF TGTGCCAGCTCACCAGTGACAGGGGGTTGGCAATCCTACAATGAGCAGTTCTTC
TRBJ1-2 - once TRBV5-6 13 CASSFGPSGGYTF TGTGCCAGCAGCTTTGGTCCGTCGGGGGGCTACACCTTC
TRBJ2-5 - - TRBV7-9 15 CASSLGWGEQETQYF TGTGCCAGCAGCTTAGGTTGGGGGGAGCAGGAGACCCAGTACTTC
TRBJ1-1 - - TRBV4-3 17 CASSQPSGHLMNTEAFF TGCGCCAGCAGCCAACCTTCGGGACACCTCATGAACACTGAAGCTTTCTTT
TRBJ1-1 - once TRBV29-1 13 CSVAQGVSTEAFF TGCAGCGTCGCACAGGGAGTTAGCACTGAAGCTTTCTTT
TRBJ1-1 - - TRBV30 12 CAWSVGTYEAFF TGTGCCTGGAGTGTGGGGACATATGAAGCTTTCTTT
TRBJ2-7 - - TRBV5-4 14 CASSLGPETYEQYF TGTGCCAGCAGCTTGGGGCCGGAGACCTACGAGCAGTACTTC
TRBJ1-1 - - TRBV5-1 14 CASSLLDMNTEAFF TGCGCCAGCAGCTTGTTAGACATGAACACTGAAGCTTTCTTT
TRBJ1-2 TRBD1 few TRBV5-4 15 CASSLGRGQTSGYTF TGTGCCAGCAGCTTGGGCAGGGGGCAGACTAGCGGCTACACCTTC
TRBJ1-1 TRBD1 - TRBV5-1 15 CASSLSGQGNTEAFF TGCGCCAGCAGCTTGTCGGGACAGGGGAACACTGAAGCTTTCTTT
TRBJ2-3 TRBD2 - TRBV29-1 14 CSVEGGQNTDTQYF TGCAGCGTTGAGGGAGGGCAGAACACAGATACGCAGTATTTT
TRBJ2-1 - - TRBV29-1 11 CSVEAETEQFF TGCAGCGTTGAAGCAGAGACTGAGCAGTTCTTC
TRBJ1-2 - - TRBV4-3 15 CASSQDVRGNYGYTF TGCGCCAGCAGCCAAGATGTGAGGGGCAACTATGGCTACACCTTC